Shown below are 5 T cell receptor beta chains from a single sample sequenced in a study of metastatic and nonmetastatic thyroid tumors. Every patient was untreated before thyroid surgery. TCRdb re-called the PCR reads with MiXCR. The repertoire holds around 45,000 clones, with roughly 3.9% as singletons. Sequencing used blood. The receptors originated from a female donor with papillary thyroid cancer or a benign thyroid nodule (not recorded which). Some clones in this sample may be carry-over from other donors' samples.

This clone was detected ten times or more. The chain employs TRBV3-1 and TRBJ2-1; D is possibly TRBD2 (6 bases). The CDR3 length is 14 residues. V was shortened by 7 bases and J by 4 bases, with 14 bases between the two germline ends. The germline gives CDR1 LGHDT, CDR2 YNNKEL (reference sequence). Written as DNA, the CDR3 is TGTGCCAGCACCTTCCGGGGGAGTTACAATGAGCAGTTCTTC. Residues: CASTFRGSYNEQFF.

In this sample, this clone turned up many times. The same CDR3 also results from other DNA sequences found in this sample. The chain recombines TRBV9 with TRBJ2-1, with D unclear. The CDR3 extends over 14 amino acids. Trimming pared 3 bases from V and 2 bases from J, leaving 9 bases between. Germline V gene lookup returns CDR1 SGDLS and CDR2 YYNGEE. CDR3 sequence reads: CASSGVEAYNEQFF. The CDR3 DNA follows: TGTGCCAGCAGCGGTGTGGAAGCCTACAATGAGCAGTTCTTC.

This clone was picked up many times. V usage is TRBV10-3 and J usage is TRBJ1-4; D not resolved. CDR1 and CDR2 (germline): ENHRY, SYGVKD. Trimming left V 7 bases short and J 10 bases short, with 19 bases between. This CDR3 has 14 amino acids. CDR3 sequence reads: CAIKSPGLEGKLFF. CDR3 DNA: TGTGCCATCAAAAGTCCAGGCTTAGAAGGAAAACTGTTTTTT.

This clone was counted many times. At the DNA level, this CDR3 is encoded by other sequences in the same sample as well. The genes are TRBV5-1 and TRBJ2-7; D assignment may be TRBD1 or TRBD2 (5 bases each). Germline assignment: CDR1 SGHRS and CDR2 YFSETQ. The CDR3 contains 15 residues. Trimming took off 0 bases at V and 0 bases at J, with 10 bases between the two ends. CDR3 bases: TGCGCCAGCAGCTTGGCGCCAGGGAGCTCCTACGAGCAGTACTTC. It specifies CASSLAPGSSYEQYF.

This clone was seen many times. This chain links TRBV2 with TRBJ2-5; D unclear. The CDR3 extends over 13 amino acids. Trimming took off 4 bases at V and 4 bases at J, with 10 bases between the two ends. CDR1 and CDR2 (germline): SNHLY, FYNNEI. The DNA for the CDR3 is TGTGCCAGCAGTGTCCTGGGTGGAGAGACCCAGTACTTC. It translates to CASSVLGGETQYF.